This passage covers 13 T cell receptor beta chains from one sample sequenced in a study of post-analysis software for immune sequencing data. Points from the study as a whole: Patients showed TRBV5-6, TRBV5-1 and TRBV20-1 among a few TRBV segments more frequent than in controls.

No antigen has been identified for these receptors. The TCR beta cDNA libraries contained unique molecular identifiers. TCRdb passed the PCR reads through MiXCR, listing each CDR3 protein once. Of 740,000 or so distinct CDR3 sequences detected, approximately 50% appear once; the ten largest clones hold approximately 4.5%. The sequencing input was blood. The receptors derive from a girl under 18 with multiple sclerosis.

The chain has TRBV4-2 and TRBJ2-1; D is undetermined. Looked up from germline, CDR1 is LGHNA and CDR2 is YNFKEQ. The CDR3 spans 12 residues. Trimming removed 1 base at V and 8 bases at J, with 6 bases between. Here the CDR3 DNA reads TGTGCCAGCAGCCAAGGAACCTATGAGCAGTTCTTC. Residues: CASSQGTYEQFF.

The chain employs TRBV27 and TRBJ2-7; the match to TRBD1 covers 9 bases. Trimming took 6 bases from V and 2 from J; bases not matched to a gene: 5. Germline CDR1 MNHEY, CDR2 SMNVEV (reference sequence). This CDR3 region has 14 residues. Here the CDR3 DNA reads TGTGCCAGCAGCCGGGGGGACAGGGCCTACGAGCAGTACGTC. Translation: CASSRGDRAYEQYV.

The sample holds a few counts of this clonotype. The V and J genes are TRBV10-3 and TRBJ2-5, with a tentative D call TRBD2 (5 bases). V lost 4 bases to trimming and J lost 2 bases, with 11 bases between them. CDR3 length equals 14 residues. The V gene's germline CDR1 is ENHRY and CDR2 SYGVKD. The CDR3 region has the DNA TGTGCCATCAGTGCCAGAGGAGGACAAGAGACCCAGTACTTC. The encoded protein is CAISARGGQETQYF.

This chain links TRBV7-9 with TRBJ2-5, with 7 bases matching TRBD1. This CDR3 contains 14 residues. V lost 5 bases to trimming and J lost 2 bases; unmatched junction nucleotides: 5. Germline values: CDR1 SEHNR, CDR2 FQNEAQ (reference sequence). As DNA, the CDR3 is TGTGCCAGCAGCCACACGGGACAGCAAGAGACCCAGTACTTC. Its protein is CASSHTGQQETQYF.

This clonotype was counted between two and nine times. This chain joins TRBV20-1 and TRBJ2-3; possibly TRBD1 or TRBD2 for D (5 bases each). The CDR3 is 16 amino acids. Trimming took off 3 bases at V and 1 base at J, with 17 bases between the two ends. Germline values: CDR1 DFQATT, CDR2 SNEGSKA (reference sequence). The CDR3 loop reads CSARPPRGTGTDTQYF. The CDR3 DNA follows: TGCAGTGCTAGGCCCCCCCGAGGGACGGGCACAGATACGCAGTATTTT.

The DNA for the CDR3 is TGTGCCAGCAGCTTAGCCCAGGGGGCTTGGGAGACCCAGTACTTC. It codes for CASSLAQGAWETQYF. This chain connects TRBV7-3 to TRBJ2-5; TRBD1 aligns across 8 bases. The CDR3 covers 15 residues. Germline CDR1 is SGHTA and CDR2 is FQGTGA. V gave up 2 bases and J gave up 5 bases; unmatched junction bases: 7.

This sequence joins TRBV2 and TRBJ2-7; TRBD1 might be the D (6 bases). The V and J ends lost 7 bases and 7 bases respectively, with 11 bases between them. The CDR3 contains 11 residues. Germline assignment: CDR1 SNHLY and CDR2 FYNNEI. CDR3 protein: CASTLRGEQYF. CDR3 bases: TGTGCCAGCACTTTAAGGGGGGAGCAGTACTTC.

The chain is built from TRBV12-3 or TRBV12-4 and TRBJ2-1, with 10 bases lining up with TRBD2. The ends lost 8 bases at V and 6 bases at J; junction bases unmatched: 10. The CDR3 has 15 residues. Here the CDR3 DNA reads TGTGCCAGCTTTCTAAGCGGGAGGGAGTTCAATGAGCAGTTCTTC. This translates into CASFLSGREFNEQFF.

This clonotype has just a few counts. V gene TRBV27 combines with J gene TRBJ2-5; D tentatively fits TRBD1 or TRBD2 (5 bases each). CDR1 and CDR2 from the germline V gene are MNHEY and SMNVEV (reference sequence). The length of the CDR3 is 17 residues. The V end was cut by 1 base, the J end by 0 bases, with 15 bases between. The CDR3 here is CASSLFFGTSNQETQYF. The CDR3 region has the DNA TGTGCCAGCAGTTTATTTTTCGGGACCTCCAACCAAGAGACCCAGTACTTC.

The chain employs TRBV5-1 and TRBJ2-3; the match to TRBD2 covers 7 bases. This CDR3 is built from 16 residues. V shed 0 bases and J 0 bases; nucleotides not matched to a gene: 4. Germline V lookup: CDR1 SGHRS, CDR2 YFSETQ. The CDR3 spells CASSLVSGISTDTQYF. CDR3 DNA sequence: TGCGCCAGCAGCTTGGTGAGCGGGATCAGCACAGATACGCAGTATTTT.

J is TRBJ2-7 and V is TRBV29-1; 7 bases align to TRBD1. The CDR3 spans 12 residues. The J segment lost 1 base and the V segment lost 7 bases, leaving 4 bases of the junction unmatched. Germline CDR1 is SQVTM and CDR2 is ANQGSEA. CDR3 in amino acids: CSASQGSYEQYF. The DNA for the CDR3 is TGCAGCGCATCACAGGGGTCCTACGAGCAGTACTTC.

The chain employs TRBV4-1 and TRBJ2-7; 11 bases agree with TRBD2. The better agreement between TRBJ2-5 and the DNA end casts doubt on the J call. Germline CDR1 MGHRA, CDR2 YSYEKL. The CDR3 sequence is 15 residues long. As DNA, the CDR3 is TGCGCCAGCAGCCAAGTGGGACTAGCGGAAGAGACCCAGTACTTC. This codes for CASSQVGLAEETQYF.

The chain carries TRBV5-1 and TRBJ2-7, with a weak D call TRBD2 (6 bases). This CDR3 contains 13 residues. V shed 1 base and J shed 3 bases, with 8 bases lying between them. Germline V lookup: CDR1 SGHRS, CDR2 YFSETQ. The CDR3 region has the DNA TGCGCCAGCAGCTTGCGCGGGGACTACGAGCAGTACTTC. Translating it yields CASSLRGDYEQYF.